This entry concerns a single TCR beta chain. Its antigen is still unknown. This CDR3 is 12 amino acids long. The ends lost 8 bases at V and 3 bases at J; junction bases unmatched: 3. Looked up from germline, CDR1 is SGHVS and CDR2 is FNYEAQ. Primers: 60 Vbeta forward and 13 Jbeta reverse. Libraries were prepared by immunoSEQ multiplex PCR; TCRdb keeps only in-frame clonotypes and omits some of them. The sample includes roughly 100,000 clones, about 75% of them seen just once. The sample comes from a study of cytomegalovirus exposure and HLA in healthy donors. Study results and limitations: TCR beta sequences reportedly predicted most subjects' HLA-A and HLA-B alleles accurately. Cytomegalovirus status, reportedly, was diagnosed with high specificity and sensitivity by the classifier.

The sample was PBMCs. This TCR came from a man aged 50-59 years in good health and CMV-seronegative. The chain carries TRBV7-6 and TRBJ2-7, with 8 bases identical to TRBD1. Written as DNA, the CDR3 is TGTGCCAGCGGACAGGGCCTCTACGAGCAGTACTTC. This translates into CASGQGLYEQYF.